Shown below are 5 T cell receptor beta chains from a single sample sequenced in a study of T cells in Graves' hyperthyroidism and ophthalmopathy (dated 2019 in TCRdb). The method was multiplex PCR. Sequenced on an Illumina HiSeq 2000. The TCR beta CDR3 regions were amplified from the RNA transcripts. The TCR CDR3 was subjected to a first round of RT-PCR using the HTBI primer set and the Qiagen OneStep RT-PCR kit. In-frame beta chains were kept once TCRdb had trimmed the public reads at Q25 with fastp and called clones with MiXCR. Entries that share a CDR3 protein sequence are merged under the most common genes and DNA. The sample includes some 740,000 distinct CDR3 sequences, with approximately 15% observed a single time. The ten largest make up roughly 10% of the sample. Specimen: blood. Source of these receptors: a woman between 18 and 29 years old with Graves' hyperthyroidism.

This clonotype was seen at least ten times. The chain uses TRBV5-1 and TRBJ2-1, with 10 bases aligning to TRBD1. From germline, CDR1 is SGHRS and CDR2 YFSETQ. The CDR3 runs to 12 residues. The V segment lost 7 bases and the J segment 10 bases; nucleotides outside the gene matches: 5. This CDR3 reads CASRQGAGEQFF. The CDR3 coding sequence is TGCGCCAGCCGACAGGGGGCTGGGGAGCAGTTCTTC.

This clonotype was seen many times. V is TRBV6-1 and J is TRBJ2-1; a weak D match, TRBD2 (6 bases). This CDR3 spans 14 amino acids. The germline CDR1 and CDR2 sequences are MNHNS and SASEGT. V was pared by 9 bases and J by 7 bases, with 19 bases between. This CDR3 reads CASCPGGPKNEQFF. In DNA form, the CDR3 reads TGTGCCAGTTGCCCAGGAGGGCCAAAGAATGAGCAGTTCTTC.

This clonotype was found a few times. The chain employs TRBV6-1 and TRBJ2-5; no clear D. CDR1 and CDR2 (germline): MNHNS, SASEGT. This CDR3 contains 14 residues. Trimming cost V 2 bases and J 2 bases, with 9 bases left between them. CDR3 region: CASSEWTEQETQYF. CDR3 in DNA: TGTGCCAGCAGTGAATGGACGGAACAAGAGACCCAGTACTTC.

This clonotype was observed at least ten times. The chain has TRBV7-9 and TRBJ2-5; D gene ambiguous. Germline CDR1 SEHNR, CDR2 FQNEAQ (reference sequence). Trimming cost V 3 bases and J 5 bases, with 10 bases left between them. The CDR3 spans 13 residues. The CDR3 protein is CASSFWSKETQYF. The CDR3, as DNA: TGTGCCAGCAGCTTTTGGTCGAAGGAGACCCAGTACTTC.

This clonotype was recorded at least ten times. The rearrangement joins TRBV3-1 to TRBJ2-1, with 9 positions matching TRBD2. The CDR3 is 18 residues long. CDR1 and CDR2 from the germline V gene are LGHDT and YNNKEL (reference sequence). The V gene end was trimmed by 3 bases and the J gene end by 6 bases; junction bases not matched to a gene: 15. The CDR3 protein is CASSHPAGGLKGFNEQFF. The CDR3 DNA follows: TGTGCCAGCAGCCACCCAGCGGGAGGCCTCAAAGGATTCAATGAGCAGTTCTTC.